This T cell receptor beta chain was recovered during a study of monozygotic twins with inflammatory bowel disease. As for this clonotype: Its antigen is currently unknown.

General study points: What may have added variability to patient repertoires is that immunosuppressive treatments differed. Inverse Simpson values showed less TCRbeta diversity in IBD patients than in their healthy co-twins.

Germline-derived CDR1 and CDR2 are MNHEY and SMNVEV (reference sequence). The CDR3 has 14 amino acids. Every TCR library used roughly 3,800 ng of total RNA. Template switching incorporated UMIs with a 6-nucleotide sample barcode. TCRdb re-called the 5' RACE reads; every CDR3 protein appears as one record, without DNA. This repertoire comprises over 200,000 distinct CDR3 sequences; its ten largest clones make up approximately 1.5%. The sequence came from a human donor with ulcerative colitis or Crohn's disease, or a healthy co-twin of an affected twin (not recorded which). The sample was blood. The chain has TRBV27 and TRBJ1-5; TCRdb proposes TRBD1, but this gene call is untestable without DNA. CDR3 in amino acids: CASSYQGGNQPQHF.